This T cell receptor (beta chain) was retrieved from a study of cytomegalovirus exposure and HLA in healthy donors. To note about this clone: What it binds is not known.

The CDR3 contains 15 residues. With 2 bases clipped from V and 7 bases from J, the junction kept 6 bases outside the gene matches. CDR1 is SGHTA, CDR2 FQGTGA, per germline. Amplification used 60 Vbeta primers and 13 Jbeta primers. Sequencing used immunoSEQ multiplex PCR; TCRdb keeps in-frame clones, though not all of them. The table has around 250,000 clones, approximately 82% seen once. Study-wide results and limits: Associated with HLA alleles at 0.05 false discovery rate in a later analysis were fewer than 20,000 TCR beta sequences.

This receptor was obtained from a woman aged 55-70 years in good health and CMV-seropositive. Source material: PBMCs. The rearrangement joins TRBV7-3 to TRBJ2-1; TRBD2 agrees at 9 bases. Here the CDR3 DNA reads TGTGCCAGCAGCTTATTGGCGGGAGGGCCAAATGAGCAGTTCTTC. Translation: CASSLLAGGPNEQFF.